This TCR beta chain was identified in a study of PD-1 blockade in classical Hodgkin lymphoma (dated by TCRdb to 2019 to 2021). With regard to the full study: Nivolumab dosing was 3 mg/kg intravenously every 2 weeks, continuing until either disease progression or unacceptable toxicity. The study used TCR beta sequencing and CyTOF to define a peripheral blood immune signature of response to PD-1 blockade in classical Hodgkin lymphoma. Findings and caveats that apply to the study as a whole: Lower diversity was observed in patients in whom nivolumab was started less than 1 year after ASCT, and these patients were excluded from later analyses so that confounding by immune reconstitution would be avoided. CD4+ but not CD8+ TCR diversity rose significantly by C4D1 (p=0.0027 vs p=0.16), most apparent in complete responders (p=0.02). Among trial patients, those achieving complete response had baseline diversity similar to that of newly diagnosed patients, while diversity was significantly lower in partial responders and progressors. Baseline TCR diversity was reported to be lower in newly diagnosed patients than in healthy donors and to be lower still in relapsed/refractory patients. The study was limited to a single clinical trial cohort, and causes of repertoire differences, possibly disease activity or prior therapy, remained undefined.

In its sample, this clone was seen once. The antigen this receptor binds is unknown. Base-call qualities are not available, and no considerably larger clone is one nucleotide away. The Qiagen DNeasy kit was used to extract genomic DNA both from unsorted PBMCs and from the negatively selected CD4+ and CD8+ fractions. Amplification of TCR beta CDR3 regions was done by immunoSEQ multiplex PCR with primers that anneal to V and J segments. A synthetic immune receptor repertoire was used to minimize amplification bias, and any residual bias was removed computationally once sequencing was done. The original methods were these. Repertoire diversity was quantified as the Shannon entropy index using custom Python scripts. Unsorted, CD4+ and CD8+ repertoires were examined separately, except in combined analyses, for which CD4+ and CD8+ sequences were merged in silico. Clonal expansion was defined as at least a 2-fold frequency increase after treatment relative to C1D1, with a pseudocount of 0.5 for undetected baseline clones. Singleton clones were defined as clones with 0 or 1 copy at C1D1, and non-singleton clones were defined as clones with 2 or more copies. By matching protein sequences in sorted samples from the same patient, clones expanded in unsorted samples were annotated as CD4+, CD8+ or unknown. Diversity changes from C1D1 to C4D1 were tested in paired samples using Wilcoxon tests. TCRdb's version of the immuneACCESS table is confined to in-frame rearrangements and falls short of the full clone set. An unresolved V gene accounts for under half of the shortfall where checked; the remainder is of unknown origin. V, J and clone size are taken as reported in that table, and D and trimming were inferred from the DNA itself. Present in this sample are about 93,000 clones, roughly four fifths of which were seen just once. The ten largest clones represent approximately 15% of the sample.

V and J lose 6 bases and 2 bases, and a span of 9 bases separates them. Its CDR3 holds 13 amino acids, cysteine through phenylalanine. The entry retains the CDR3 DNA only, 39 bases that are in frame from base 1. The germline V gene sets CDR1 to MNHNS and CDR2 to SASEGT. Read against the paper, the sample's time point label means: cycle 2 day 1 (C2D1) of nivolumab. Every trial patient had relapsed after autologous stem cell transplantation, and cohorts A, B and C differed in prior brentuximab vedotin exposure. The trial cohort was composed of some 57 patients with relapsed/refractory classical Hodgkin lymphoma, for whom complete response, partial response or progressive disease was recorded as best overall response. Single-agent nivolumab was administered to trial patients in the multi-cohort phase II CheckMate 205 trial. An independent review committee assessed best overall response using the 2007 International Working Group response criteria. Trial PBMCs were collected immediately before nivolumab initiation (C1D1) and during therapy at cycle 2 day 1 and cycle 4 day 1. Peripheral blood was collected in 8 mL Vacutainer Cell Preparation Tubes, from which PBMCs were isolated by centrifugation and then cryopreserved.

Recombination linked TRBV6-1 to TRBJ2-3, with the D gene too uncertain to name. Sequences were derived from peripheral blood mononuclear cells (PBMCs), sampled before the second cycle of nivolumab. The clonotype comes from a human donor with classical Hodgkin lymphoma. CDR3 sequence: CASRRSVTDTQYF. The DNA sequence is given as TGTGCCAGCAGGCGGAGCGTCACAGATACGCAGTATTTT.